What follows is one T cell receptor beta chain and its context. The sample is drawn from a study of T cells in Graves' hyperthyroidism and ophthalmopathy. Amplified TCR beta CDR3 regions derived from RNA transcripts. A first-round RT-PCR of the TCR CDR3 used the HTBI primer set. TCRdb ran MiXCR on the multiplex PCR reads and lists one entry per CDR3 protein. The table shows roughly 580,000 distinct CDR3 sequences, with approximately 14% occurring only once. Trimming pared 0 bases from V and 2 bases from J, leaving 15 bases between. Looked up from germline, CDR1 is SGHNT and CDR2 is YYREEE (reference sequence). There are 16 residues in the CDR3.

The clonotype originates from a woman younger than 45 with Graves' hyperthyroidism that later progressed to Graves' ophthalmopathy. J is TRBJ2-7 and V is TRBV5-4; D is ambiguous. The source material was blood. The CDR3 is CASSLAGMVVTYEQYF. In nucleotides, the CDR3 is TGTGCCAGCAGCTTGGCGGGTATGGTAGTTACCTACGAGCAGTACTTC. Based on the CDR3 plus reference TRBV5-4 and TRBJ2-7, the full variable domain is ETGVTQSPTHLIKTRGQQVTLRCSSQSGHNTVSWYQQALGQGPQFIFQYYREEENGRGNFPPRFSGLQFPNYSSELNVNALELDDSALYLCASSLAGMVVTYEQYFGPGTRLTVT.